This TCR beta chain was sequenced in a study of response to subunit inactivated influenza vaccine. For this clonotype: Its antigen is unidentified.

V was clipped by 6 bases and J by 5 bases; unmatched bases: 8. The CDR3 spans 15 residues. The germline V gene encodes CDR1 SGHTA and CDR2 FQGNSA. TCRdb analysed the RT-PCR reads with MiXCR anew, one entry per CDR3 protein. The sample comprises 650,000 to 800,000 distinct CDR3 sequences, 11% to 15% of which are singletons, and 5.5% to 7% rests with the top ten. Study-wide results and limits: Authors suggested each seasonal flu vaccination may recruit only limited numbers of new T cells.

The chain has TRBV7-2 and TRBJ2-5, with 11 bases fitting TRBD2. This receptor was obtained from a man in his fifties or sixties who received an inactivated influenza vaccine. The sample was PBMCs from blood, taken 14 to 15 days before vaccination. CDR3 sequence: CASSTTSGSYETQYF. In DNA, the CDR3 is TGTGCCAGCAGTACTACTAGCGGGAGTTATGAGACCCAGTACTTC.